This T cell receptor beta chain appears in the sequencing data of a study of memory CD4+ T cells and cytomegalovirus serostatus. Study background: This sample comes from healthy Belgian adults, 9 CMV seropositive, approximately 25 seronegative. General study findings and limits: Suggested: most of the CMV-linked TCR signature lies in CD4+ memory cells.

Profiled with immunoSEQ multiplex PCR; TCRdb holds only in-frame clones, not every one. Of about 44,000 clones in the sample, around three quarters are singletons; the top ten hold about 1.1%. The sort gate was single viable CD3+CD4+CD8-CD45RO+ cells for memory CD4+ T cells. Germline V gene data show CDR1 as SGHRS and CDR2 as YFSETQ. Losses at the gene ends were 0 bases for V and 0 bases for J; bases not matched to a gene: 4. This CDR3 comprises 16 residues. A note on this clone: Its antigen is currently unknown. Other nucleotide sequences from this sample produce the same CDR3.

Sequenced input: memory CD4+ T cells from blood. The V and J genes are TRBV5-1 and TRBJ2-3; 7 bases map to TRBD2. This clonotype was obtained from an adult in good health and CMV-seronegative. The DNA for the CDR3 is TGCGCCAGCAGCTTGGGGACTAGTGGGAGCACAGATACGCAGTATTTT. As protein: CASSLGTSGSTDTQYF.